The 20 T cell receptor beta chains reported below all come from one sample, sequenced in a study of T cell responses to AZD1222 COVID-19 vaccine listed by TCRdb under 2021. This specimen's time point label, per the study, means: about 28 days (+/-7) after the second vaccine dose. The library was obtained by the immunoSEQ multiplex PCR assay. TCRdb carries this immuneACCESS record with in-frame sequences only. Its versions omit some clonotypes, under half of them owing to an unresolved V gene in the studies checked, with the rest unexplained. The sample table shows around 120,000 clones, and about 92% are seen once. The top ten clones comprise 5% of the sample. The sequences come from peripheral blood, collected 28 days after the second AZD1222 dose. The receptor set was obtained from an adult who received the AZD1222 COVID-19 vaccine.

The chain uses TRBV29-1 and TRBJ2-7; D is unclear. CDR3 length: 11 amino acids. Germline CDR1 and CDR2: SQVTM and ANQGSEA. V lost 4 bases, J lost 3 bases, and 7 bases lay in between. CDR3 nucleotides: TGCAGCGTTGTTCTGAACTACGAGCAGTACTTC. Amino acid sequence: CSVVLNYEQYF.

J is TRBJ2-1 and V is TRBV7-2, with 8 nucleotides matching TRBD2. The CDR3 covers 16 residues. V shed 1 base and J 1 base; nucleotides not matched to a gene: 3. Germline values: CDR1 SGHTA, CDR2 FQGNSA. In DNA form, the CDR3 reads TGTGCCAGCAGCTTAGATGGGACTAGATCCTACAATGAGCAGTTCTTC. This translates into CASSLDGTRSYNEQFF.

J is TRBJ1-1 and V is TRBV10-3; 7 bases are a match to TRBD1. The CDR3 covers 14 residues. J gave up 1 base and V 5 bases, and 4 bases lay outside the gene matches. Germline V gene sequence: CDR1 ENHRY, CDR2 SYGVKD. The CDR3 bases are TGTGCCATCAGTCCCGGACAGGAGAACACTGAAGCTTTCTTT. This translates into CAISPGQENTEAFF.

J is TRBJ1-1 and V is TRBV9; 9 positions agree with TRBD1. The junction had 13 bases not matched to a gene; V was cut back by 3 bases and J by 1 base. Germline CDR1 reads SGDLS; CDR2 reads YYNGEE. The CDR3 is made up of 18 amino acids. CDR3 coding DNA: TGTGCCAGCAGCGACGGGGCCGAACAGGGGGCGCAGAACACTGAAGCTTTCTTT. It yields the protein CASSDGAEQGAQNTEAFF.

The CDR3 sequence: CASSPTGAGLSYNEQFF. The CDR3 nucleotides are TGTGCCAGCAGCCCTACTGGAGCGGGGCTCTCCTACAATGAGCAGTTCTTC. The chain combines TRBV6-2 or TRBV6-3 with TRBJ2-1; 7 positions agree with TRBD2. Germline CDR1 MNHEY, CDR2 SVGEGT. V shed 6 bases and J 0 bases; nucleotides not matched to a gene: 11. The length of the CDR3 is 17 residues.

This sequence joins TRBV7-2 and TRBJ1-3; no reliable D call. CDR1 and CDR2 (germline): SGHTA, FQGNSA. Trimming took 4 bases from V and 3 from J, leaving 13 bases between them. The CDR3 has 15 residues. For the CDR3, the DNA is TGTGCCAGCAGCTCCCGAGTGGGAAGTGGAAACACCATATATTTT. It codes for CASSSRVGSGNTIYF.

The gene calls are TRBV6-1 and TRBJ2-1, with TRBD2 matching 9 bases. Looked up from germline, CDR1 is MNHNS and CDR2 is SASEGT. Trimming took 1 base from V and 16 from J; bases not matched to a gene: 8. This CDR3 region has 13 residues. CDR3 residues: CASSEVVSSGDFF. The CDR3 DNA reads as TGTGCCAGCAGTGAAGTAGTGTCTAGCGGGGATTTCTTC.

V usage is TRBV18 and J usage is TRBJ1-1, with D perhaps matching TRBD1 (6 bases). Trimming cost V 3 bases and J 3 bases, with 8 bases left between them. This CDR3 has 13 amino acids. Germline V gene sequence: CDR1 KGHSH, CDR2 LQKENI. CDR3 in amino acids: CASSPGQHTEAFF. The CDR3, as DNA: TGTGCCAGCTCACCTGGACAGCACACTGAAGCTTTCTTT.

J is TRBJ2-1 and V is TRBV25-1; maybe TRBD2 (7 bases). The CDR3 has 13 amino acids. Germline CDR1 and CDR2: MGHDK and SYGVNS. The germline V and J ends were trimmed by 3 bases and 8 bases, with 11 bases remaining between them. DNA for the CDR3: TGTGCCAGCAGTGAGGGGAGGGGGTATGAGCAGTTCTTC. Translated: CASSEGRGYEQFF.

The chain employs TRBV5-1 and TRBJ1-1, with a possible D match to TRBD1 (5 bases). V shed 3 bases and J shed 4 bases, with 16 bases lying between them. Per the germline V gene, CDR1 is SGHRS and CDR2 is YFSETQ. The CDR3 covers 15 residues. The CDR3, as DNA: TGCGCCAGCAGCTCGGACGGGTATGGGGGCACTGAAGCTTTCTTT. Its protein is CASSSDGYGGTEAFF. Variable domain in full (rest from reference TRBV5-1 and TRBJ1-1): KAGVTQTPRYLIKTRGQQVTLSCSPISGHRSVSWYQQTPGQGLQFLFEYFSETQRNKGNFPGRFSGRQFSNSRSEMNVSTLELGDSALYLCASSSDGYGGTEAFFGQGTRLTVV.

The V and J genes are TRBV10-1 and TRBJ1-1, with TRBD1 matching 8 bases. The ends lost 3 bases at V and 4 bases at J; junction bases unmatched: 4. Germline CDR1 is WNHNN and CDR2 is SYGVQD (reference sequence). CDR3 length equals 14 residues. CDR3 DNA sequence: TGCGCCAGCAGTGAAAACAGGGGGACCACTGAAGCTTTCTTT. As protein: CASSENRGTTEAFF.

V is TRBV5-1 and J is TRBJ2-2; the D is unclear. V was cut by 0 bases and J by 0 bases, with 6 bases left in between. The CDR3 contains 15 residues. Germline loops: CDR1 SGHRS, CDR2 YFSETQ. The CDR3 here is CASSLGPTNTGELFF. The CDR3 coding sequence is TGCGCCAGCAGCTTGGGGCCAACGAACACCGGGGAGCTGTTTTTT.

The chain joins TRBV7-2 to TRBJ1-5; TRBD1 matches at 7 bases. The V gene's germline CDR1 is SGHTA and CDR2 FQGNSA. This CDR3 has 16 residues. The trim removed 6 bases at V and 5 bases at J, leaving 13 bases unmatched. The CDR3: CASRKELDRIDQPQHF. CDR3 coding DNA: TGTGCCAGCAGAAAAGAGTTGGACAGGATAGATCAGCCCCAGCATTTT.

As regards this clone: An end of the junction does not agree with germline; a read error may underlie this. The rearrangement joins TRBV20-1 to TRBJ2-1; D is undetermined. The germline gives CDR1 DFQATT, CDR2 SNEGSKA (reference sequence). This CDR3 has 13 amino acids. CDR3 protein: CSPSGPVLDEQFF. The CDR3 region has the DNA TGCAGTCCTAGTGGCCCGGTGCTTGACGAGCAGTTCTTC.

Turning to this clone: This sample includes further DNA sequences coding for the same CDR3. The rearrangement joins TRBV18 to TRBJ1-1; D gene ambiguous. Germline loops: CDR1 KGHSH, CDR2 LQKENI. The CDR3 loop spans 13 amino acids. The ends were cut back, 2 bases at V and 0 bases at J, with 4 bases in the middle. Written as DNA, the CDR3 is TGTGCCAGCTCACCATCCATGAACACTGAAGCTTTCTTT. This translates into CASSPSMNTEAFF. Variable domain in full (rest from reference TRBV18 and TRBJ1-1): NAGVMQNPRHLVRRRGQEARLRCSPMKGHSHVYWYRQLPEEGLKFMVYLQKENIIDESGMPKERFSAEFPKEGPSILRIQQVVRGDSAAYFCASSPSMNTEAFFGQGTRLTVV.

This chain connects TRBV11-2 to TRBJ1-2; D call uncertain. This CDR3 spans 13 amino acids. V shed 2 bases and J shed 5 bases, with 9 bases lying between them. CDR1 is SGHAT and CDR2 is FQNNGV in the germline V gene. The DNA for the CDR3 is TGTGCCAGCAGCTTAACCGGGTTATATGGCTACACCTTC. Translated, it gives CASSLTGLYGYTF.

The chain couples TRBV9 to TRBJ2-3; 9 nucleotides agree with TRBD2. With V trimmed by 0 bases and J by 5 bases, 10 bases remained unmatched. The CDR3 is 17 amino acids. CDR1 SGDLS and CDR2 YYNGEE come from the germline V gene. CDR3: CASSVDAAGGVLDTQYF. The DNA for the CDR3 is TGTGCCAGCAGCGTAGACGCAGCGGGAGGCGTCTTAGATACGCAGTATTTT.

The chain carries TRBV4-2 and TRBJ2-1; D is possibly TRBD2 (5 bases). The CDR3 sequence is 18 residues long. V was trimmed by 0 bases and J by 4 bases, leaving 19 bases between them. Germline V gives CDR1 LGHNA, CDR2 YNFKEQ. The CDR3 DNA follows: TGTGCCAGCAGCCAAGATTTCCTAGCCCCAGTCCCGTACAATGAGCAGTTCTTC. Translated: CASSQDFLAPVPYNEQFF.

The CDR3 DNA reads as TGTGCCAGCAGCTTCTCCACAGGGAGTGGGGTCAACAATGAGCAGTTCTTC. Translated: CASSFSTGSGVNNEQFF. The genes are TRBV7-3 and TRBJ2-1, with TRBD1 as a possible D gene (6 bases). In germline, CDR1 is SGHTA, CDR2 FQGTGA. The CDR3 runs to 17 residues. The ends were cut back, 3 bases at V and 5 bases at J, with 20 bases in the middle. Full variable domain (outside the CDR3, taken from reference TRBV7-3 and TRBJ2-1): GAGVSQTPSNKVTEKGKYVELRCDPISGHTALYWYRQSLGQGPEFLIYFQGTGAADDSGLPNDRFFAVRPEGSVSTLKIQRTERGDSAVYLCASSFSTGSGVNNEQFFGPGTRLTVL.

CDR3 coding DNA: TGTGCCAGCAGTGAGTATGGGGCTGGGAATCAGCCCCAGCATTTT. It encodes CASSEYGAGNQPQHF. The rearrangement links TRBV2 to TRBJ1-5; tentatively, D is TRBD1 (5 bases). The CDR3 totals 15 residues. Per germline, CDR1 SNHLY and CDR2 FYNNEI. Deletions cut 3 bases from V and 4 bases from J, with 13 bases between.